This passage covers 27 T cell receptor beta chains from one sample sequenced in a study of T cells in Graves' hyperthyroidism and ophthalmopathy. TCR beta CDR3 regions were amplified from RNA. Primed by the HTBI set, a first-round RT-PCR was run on the TCR CDR3. TCRdb reanalysed the multiplex PCR reads using MiXCR and keeps one entry per CDR3 protein. Of over 550,000 distinct CDR3 sequences listed, around 17% were seen once; the top ten hold around 19%. The sequenced sample was blood. The receptors stem from a young woman with Graves' hyperthyroidism.

The CDR3 reads CAWSRLAGGPYEQYF. The DNA for the CDR3 is TGTGCCTGGAGTCGGCTAGCGGGAGGTCCCTACGAGCAGTACTTC. The chain couples TRBV30 to TRBJ2-7; the match to TRBD2 covers 11 bases. This CDR3 is 15 amino acids long. With 2 bases clipped from V and 2 bases from J, the junction kept 5 bases outside the gene matches. Per germline, CDR1 GTSNPN and CDR2 SVGIG (reference sequence).

This clonotype has ten or more counts. The chain carries TRBV7-2 and TRBJ1-5; D unclear. Trimming removed 4 bases at V and 0 bases at J, with 10 bases between. The CDR3 runs 15 residues. Germline V gene data show CDR1 as SGHTA and CDR2 as FQGNSA. This CDR3 reads CASSSPGDSNQPQHF. The DNA for the CDR3 is TGTGCCAGCAGCTCCCCCGGGGATAGCAATCAGCCCCAGCATTTT.

This clonotype was seen a few times. The chain employs TRBV7-9 and TRBJ1-2; 12 nucleotides line up with TRBD1. Germline values: CDR1 SEHNR, CDR2 FQNEAQ (reference sequence). J lost 7 bases, V lost 3 bases, and 9 bases had no gene match. The CDR3 is 16 amino acids. The CDR3 region has the DNA TGTGCCAGCAGCTTGATGTCGGGACAGGGGGCTGGTGGCTACACCTTC. This gives the protein CASSLMSGQGAGGYTF.

This sequence joins TRBV5-1 and TRBJ2-2, with 14 bases fitting TRBD2. With 3 bases clipped from V and 6 bases from J, the junction kept 10 bases outside the gene matches. CDR1 and CDR2 (germline): SGHRS, YFSETQ. The CDR3 extends over 18 amino acids. In nucleotides, the CDR3 is TGCGCCAGCAGCTCTACAGGGACTAGCGGGAGAGTCGCCGGGGAGCTGTTTTTT. This encodes CASSSTGTSGRVAGELFF.

This clonotype was seen at least ten times. The chain links TRBV20-1 to TRBJ2-1; 8 bases align to TRBD2. The CDR3 sequence is 17 residues long. Germline CDR1 reads DFQATT; CDR2 reads SNEGSKA (reference sequence). Trimming took 3 bases from V and 0 from J; bases not matched to a gene: 10. The CDR3 nucleotides are TGCAGTGCTAGTTATCTAGCGGGCCCGAGCTCCTACAATGAGCAGTTCTTC. Its protein is CSASYLAGPSSYNEQFF.

This clonotype showed up just a few times. The chain has TRBV6-7 and TRBJ2-7, with D possibly TRBD1 on 6 matching bases. TRBV6-7 is given ORF status, its function remaining uncertain. V was clipped by 8 bases and J by 0 bases, with 8 bases between them. The CDR3 has 12 amino acids. This CDR3 reads CASRGHSYEQYF. The CDR3 nucleotides read TGTGCCAGCCGGGGACACTCCTACGAGCAGTACTTC.

This chain uses TRBV6-4 with TRBJ2-1; 8 nucleotides match TRBD2. Germline CDR1 and CDR2: MRHNA and SNTAGT. This CDR3 is built from 15 residues. V was clipped by 3 bases and J by 8 bases; unmatched bases: 9. The CDR3 bases are TGTGCCAGCAGTGAATCCGGGGGGGCCGTCGATGAGCAGTTCTTC. Its translation: CASSESGGAVDEQFF.

The sample holds a few counts of this clonotype. The gene calls are TRBV11-1 and TRBJ2-5; 8 positions match TRBD2. Germline V CDR1 and CDR2: SGHAT, FQDESV (reference sequence). With V trimmed by 5 bases and J by 1 base, 3 bases remained unmatched. CDR3 length equals 14 residues. CDR3 amino acids: CASSTGLAQETQYF. Here the CDR3 DNA reads TGTGCCAGCAGCACCGGACTAGCCCAAGAGACCCAGTACTTC.

As regards this clonotype: A read error may explain this, as a much larger clone is one base away. This CDR3 fails to terminate in the conserved phenylalanine or tryptophan, so it likely reflects a read error. The J gene is TRBJ2-2, the V gene TRBV18, with a weak D call TRBD1 (5 bases). V was shortened by 3 bases and J by 0 bases, with 8 bases between the two germline ends. The germline V gene encodes CDR1 KGHSH and CDR2 LQKENI. The CDR3 is made up of 15 amino acids. CDR3 bases: TGTGCCAGCTCACCGACAGCATCGAACACCGGGGAGCTGTTTTCT. This encodes CASSPTASNTGELFS.

The chain couples TRBV16 to TRBJ1-6; D is uncertain. CDR3 size: 13 residues. Germline CDR1 reads KGHSY; CDR2 reads FQNENV. The V end lost 0 bases, the J end lost 13 bases, and 10 bases lay between the germline ends. DNA of the CDR3: TGTGCCAGCAGCCAATCGACACTCTCTCCCCTCCACTTT. Its translation: CASSQSTLSPLHF. Combining the CDR3 with reference TRBV16 and TRBJ1-6 gives the whole variable domain GEEVAQTPKHLVRGEGQKAKLYCAPIKGHSYVFWYQQVLKNEFKFLISFQNENVFDETGMPKERFSAKCLPNSPCSLEIQATKLEDSAVYFCASSQSTLSPLHFGNGTRLTVT.

This clonotype was observed many times. The genes are TRBV7-2 and TRBJ2-5; 9 nucleotides agree with TRBD2. The V gene's germline CDR1 is SGHTA and CDR2 FQGNSA. The CDR3 sequence is 15 residues long. The trim removed 3 bases at V and 4 bases at J, leaving 6 bases unmatched. The CDR3 region has the DNA TGTGCCAGCAGCTTGTTAGCGGGGGACCTAGAGACCCAGTACTTC. Its translation is CASSLLAGDLETQYF.

The chain combines TRBV4-1 with TRBJ1-2, with D tentatively TRBD1 (6 bases). Looked up from germline, CDR1 is MGHRA and CDR2 is YSYEKL. V lost 3 bases and J lost 7, with 9 bases in between. The CDR3 totals 12 residues. CDR3 DNA: TGCGCCAGCAGCCAGGGGGCCGCTGGCTACACCTTC. Encoded protein: CASSQGAAGYTF.

A note on this clonotype: A read error may explain this, as a much larger clone is one base away. The V call is TRBV7-2, the J call TRBJ2-5; the D gene could be TRBD1 or TRBD2 (5 bases each). The V gene's germline CDR1 is SGHTA and CDR2 FQGNSA. The CDR3 extends over 15 amino acids. CDR3 DNA: TGTGCCAGCAGCTTGGTTGTCGGGGACCAAGAGACCCTGTACTTC. Translated, it gives CASSLVVGDQETLYF.

The J gene is TRBJ2-7, the V gene TRBV3-2. TRBV3-2 is a listed pseudogene. The CDR3 has 14 amino acids. The CDR3 DNA reads TGTGCCAGCAGCTACGCTGGCGGAACCTACGAGCAGTACTTC. Protein: CASSYAGGTYEQYF.

This clonotype occurred a few times. The chain is built from TRBV5-1 and TRBJ2-1; 8 nucleotides match TRBD2. The CDR3 contains 15 residues. Germline V gene lookup returns CDR1 SGHRS and CDR2 YFSETQ. With 0 bases clipped from V and 9 bases from J, the junction kept 8 bases outside the gene matches. CDR3 sequence (DNA): TGCGCCAGCAGCTTGGGGGGGACTAGTCGGAGTGAGCAGTTCTTC. Translating gives CASSLGGTSRSEQFF.

There are many counts of this clonotype. The chain has TRBV5-1 and TRBJ2-5; the D is unclear. Germline V gives CDR1 SGHRS, CDR2 YFSETQ. The CDR3 sequence is 19 residues long. V lost 4 bases to trimming and J lost 1 base, with 26 bases between them. The CDR3 region has the DNA TGCGCCAGCAGCGACCACATTGGGCCTAGTTTGGGGTTCCAAGAGACCCAGTACTTC. Translation gives CASSDHIGPSLGFQETQYF.

This clonotype was observed a few times. CDR3 sequence (DNA): TGTGCCAGTAGTAGGTCCGGGACAGGGGTAAGGACCCAGTACTTC. Its protein is CASSRSGTGVRTQYF. The rearrangement links TRBV19 to TRBJ2-5; 10 bases match TRBD1. This CDR3 has 15 amino acids. V was pared by 4 bases and J by 7 bases, with 9 bases of the junction left unmatched. CDR1 and CDR2 from the germline V gene are LNHDA and SQIVND (reference sequence). Full variable domain (outside the CDR3, taken from reference TRBV19 and TRBJ2-5): DGGITQSPKYLFRKEGQNVTLSCEQNLNHDAMYWYRQDPGQGLRLIYYSQIVNDFQKGDIAEGYSVSREKKESFPLTVTSAQKNPTAFYLCASSRSGTGVRTQYFGPGTRLLVL.

This clonotype showed up many times. The chain employs TRBV5-1 and TRBJ1-5; TRBD1 matches 9 bases. The germline V gene encodes CDR1 SGHRS and CDR2 YFSETQ. This CDR3 has 15 residues. The trim removed 4 bases at V and 3 bases at J, leaving 5 bases unmatched. The CDR3 nucleotides are TGCGCCAGCAGCCCGGGGACAGGGTACAATCAGCCCCAGCATTTT. Translation gives CASSPGTGYNQPQHF.

A remark on this clonotype: The junction does not match germline at one end; this may be a read error. The chain combines TRBV3-1 with TRBJ1-2; D ambiguous. Germline assignment: CDR1 LGHDT and CDR2 YNNKEL (reference sequence). This CDR3 is 13 amino acids long. CDR3 amino acids: CASSNQRNYGCTF. For the CDR3, the DNA is TGTGCCAGCAGCAATCAACGGAACTATGGCTGCACCTTC.

This clonotype occurred a few times. The V and J genes are TRBV18 and TRBJ2-2; perhaps TRBD1 as D (7 bases). CDR1 is KGHSH and CDR2 is LQKENI in the germline V gene. V lost 3 bases, J lost 6 bases, and 14 bases lay in between. The CDR3 is 15 amino acids. As DNA, the CDR3 is TGTGCCAGCTCACCGTCAGGGGGGAAAGCCGGGGAGCTGTTTTTT. It is translated as CASSPSGGKAGELFF. Combining the CDR3 with reference TRBV18 and TRBJ2-2 gives the whole variable domain NAGVMQNPRHLVRRRGQEARLRCSPMKGHSHVYWYRQLPEEGLKFMVYLQKENIIDESGMPKERFSAEFPKEGPSILRIQQVVRGDSAAYFCASSPSGGKAGELFFGEGSRLTVL.

This clonotype was counted many times. The genes are TRBV6-1 and TRBJ2-1; 10 bases fit TRBD2. Germline assignment: CDR1 MNHNS and CDR2 SASEGT. CDR3 length: 15 residues. Trimming at V came to 1 base and at J to 9 bases, leaving 6 bases not matched to a gene. The CDR3 region is CASSEEASGRSEQFF. The CDR3 region has the DNA TGTGCCAGCAGTGAAGAGGCTAGCGGGAGAAGTGAGCAGTTCTTC.

There are many counts of this clonotype. The chain is built from TRBV20-1 and TRBJ1-4; tentatively, D is TRBD1 (6 bases). Trimming removed 3 bases from V and 7 bases from J, with 18 bases in between. The length of the CDR3 is 15 residues. Per the germline V gene, CDR1 is DFQATT and CDR2 is SNEGSKA (reference sequence). The CDR3 region has the DNA TGCAGTGCTAGGACCCCCGGGACAAGGGGTGAAAAACTGTTTTTT. This codes for CSARTPGTRGEKLFF.

This clonotype was seen many times. The chain joins TRBV28 to TRBJ1-5, with D perhaps TRBD1 (6 bases). CDR3 length: 15 amino acids. The V gene's germline CDR1 is MDHEN and CDR2 SYDVKM. Trimming left V 3 bases short and J 6 bases short, with 15 bases between. CDR3 amino acids: CASSFLRGQFQPQHF. CDR3 DNA: TGTGCCAGCAGTTTTCTACGGGGGCAGTTTCAGCCCCAGCATTTT.

This rearrangement joins TRBV5-8 to TRBJ1-2; D possibly corresponds to TRBD1 (5 bases). CDR1 SGHTS and CDR2 YDEGEE come from the germline V gene. V was pared by 0 bases and J by 5 bases, with 17 bases between. The CDR3 has 16 residues. For the CDR3, the DNA is TGTGCCAGCAGCTTGGTCTCAGGGAATATTCAATATGGCTACACCTTC. This codes for CASSLVSGNIQYGYTF.

This clonotype was observed many times. The chain uses TRBV11-2 and TRBJ2-5; TRBD2 might be the D (5 bases). CDR3 length: 13 residues. Germline V gene lookup returns CDR1 SGHAT and CDR2 FQNNGV. Trimming removed 5 bases from V and 3 bases from J, with 10 bases in between. For the CDR3, the DNA is TGTGCCAGCAGCGGGAGCGCCAAAGAGACCCAGTACTTC. It yields the protein CASSGSAKETQYF.

This chain links TRBV12-3 or TRBV12-4 with TRBJ1-1; TRBD1 matches 7 bases. The CDR3 is made up of 14 amino acids. V shed 7 bases and J 2 bases; nucleotides not matched to a gene: 7. The CDR3 here is CASTLRQGNTEAFF. CDR3 DNA sequence: TGTGCCAGCACCCTAAGACAGGGAAACACTGAAGCTTTCTTT.

To note about this clonotype: One end of the junction varies from germline; a read error may be responsible. The rearrangement links TRBV20-1 to TRBJ2-1; 10 bases align to TRBD1. The CDR3 runs 17 residues. Germline CDR1 and CDR2: DFQATT and SNEGSKA (reference sequence). The CDR3 DNA reads TGCAGTGCTAGAGCCCCAGGGGGGACAGGGGACCGAAATGAACAGTTCTTC. This encodes CSARAPGGTGDRNEQFF.